Given below is one TCR beta chain in context. This clone has more than one count but fewer than ten. Its target antigen remains unknown. The input lacks base qualities; no much larger clone sits a single base away. CDR1 and CDR2 are read off the germline V gene as SGHAT and FQNNGV. Trimming removed 5 bases from V and 5 bases from J, leaving 12 bases between the germline ends. The CDR3 covers 13 residues, taking in both the cysteine and the phenylalanine. Just the 39-base CDR3 DNA is kept, in frame starting at base 1. These data are taken from a study of glioma-infiltrating T cells after dendritic cell vaccination (dated by TCRdb to about 2016). The study in broad terms: The cohort included about 15 glioblastoma patients drawn from Phase I and II dendritic cell vaccination trials, of whom 9 were newly diagnosed and 6 had recurrent disease. Patients received autologous tumor lysate-pulsed dendritic cell vaccination between about 2002 and 2013. To make the vaccine, monocyte-derived dendritic cells were cultured for six to eight days with IL-4 and GM-CSF and then pulsed overnight with autologous tumor lysate. Patients received three intradermal dendritic cell vaccine injections at biweekly intervals in the arm below the axilla. Tumor-infiltrating lymphocyte content was quantified and tumor and blood repertoires were compared in dendritic cell-vaccinated glioblastoma patients by deep sequencing of TCR beta CDR3 regions. Survival after dendritic cell vaccination was correlated with TCR sequencing metrics, including TIL content and tumor-blood repertoire overlap. Beyond this particular receptor, the publication reports: The three-group TCR overlap response model was characterized as speculative, and prospective validation of the model was stated to be required. TCR clonality showed no direct relationship with survival, which suggests that a diverse polyclonal response may matter. The cohort was small and heterogeneous, only a few patients had full blood and tumor sets, and even fewer had initial-recurrent tumor pairs. After dendritic cell vaccination, a higher estimated pretreatment TIL content predicted longer time to progression and longer overall survival.

TCRB CDR3 regions were amplified from around 2.1 ug genomic DNA, or all available DNA if less, using the immunoSEQ assay. The multiplex PCR employed 60 forward primers targeting TCR V beta segments and 13 reverse primers targeting J beta segments. To estimate the number of reads per starting template, synthetic control templates were added to each sample at limiting dilution. The Illumina HiSeq System generated 87 bp sequencing reads. As for how the authors treated the data: PCR and sequencing errors were removed by a nearest neighbor algorithm that merged closely related sequences. TCR overlap was measured as the percentage of unique tumor TCR beta sequences also present in the same patient's peripheral blood. TCRdb carries this immuneACCESS record with in-frame sequences only. Its versions omit some clonotypes, under half of them owing to an unresolved V gene in the studies checked, with the rest unexplained. V, J and clone size are taken as reported in that table, and D and trimming were inferred from the DNA itself. This sample comprises roughly 60,000 clones, around nine tenths of them detected only once. The ten biggest clones cover around a tenth of the sample.

This sample's time point label indicates: after dendritic cell vaccination, including at tumor progression/relapse. Patients were selected on the basis of adequate residual fresh-frozen tumor tissue and more than two years of available survival data. Although molecular status otherwise differed among the glioblastoma patients, no patient had an isocitrate dehydrogenase mutation. PBMC were collected before vaccination, two weeks after the third vaccination, and at tumor progression if tumor progression occurred. Genomic DNA was extracted with the Qiagen DNeasy Blood extraction Kit. The chain is made from TRBV11-2 and TRBJ1-2; TRBD1 is a weak D gene call, 6 bases matching. The input for sequencing was blood, taken after dendritic cell vaccination. This clonotype originated in a human donor with glioblastoma. The CDR3 is CASSPDSFYGYTF. The DNA sequence reads TGTGCCAGCAGCCCGGACAGTTTTTATGGCTACACCTTC.